This entry concerns a single TCR beta chain. This record belongs to a study of shared clonotypes between healthy human individuals. As for the study in general: The people who gave samples were a couple of women and a few men aged 18 to 49. The study used three CD4 naive, three CD4 memory, two CD8 naive and one CD8 memory plate per donor.

Assay: immunoSEQ multiplex PCR; the TCRdb copy retains only in-frame clones and omits some. The sample lists 900,000 to 1,200,000 clones; approximately 80% were seen once. Looked up from germline, CDR1 is SGHTA and CDR2 is FQGNSA. CDR3 size: 12 residues. Trimming left V 5 bases short and J 0 bases short, with 3 bases between. CD4+ cells underwent separation, giving CD45RA+ naive and CD45RA-negative memory subsets. The sequencing input was memory CD4+ T cells from PBMCs. Subset: CD45RA-negative fraction. The chain employs TRBV7-2 and TRBJ2-3, with D unclear. This TCR was recovered from a man aged 18 to 30 in good health. Some clones in this sample may be carry-over from other donors' samples. The CDR3 DNA follows: TGTGCCAGCAGCGCTAGCACAGATACGCAGTATTTT. It encodes CASSASTDTQYF.